This TCR beta chain was found in a study of blood T cell repertoires in COVID-19. Data came from immunoSEQ multiplex PCR; TCRdb stores just in-frame clones and leaves some out. Here the sample spans about 200,000 clones, around 85% being singletons. The CDR3 consists of 15 residues. From germline, CDR1 is SGHRS and CDR2 YFSETQ. The germline V and J ends were trimmed by 0 bases and 3 bases, with 13 bases remaining between them. This receptor was taken from a man in his sixties with COVID-19, enrolled during active disease. The J gene is TRBJ2-7, the V gene TRBV5-1; D is ambiguous. The material sequenced was peripheral blood. In DNA, the CDR3 is TGCGCCAGCAGCTTGGATTTCGAGGCAAACTACGAGCAGTACTTC. Protein: CASSLDFEANYEQYF.